This T cell receptor beta chain was documented in a study of radiotherapy plus CTLA-4 blockade in lung cancer. Trimming cost V 2 bases and J 0 bases, with 14 bases left between them. CDR1 is MDHEN, CDR2 SYDVKM, per germline. This CDR3 is built from 16 residues. Method: immunoSEQ multiplex PCR; TCRdb's copy keeps in-frame clones and lacks some. The sample contains roughly 88,000 clones, 80% to 90% of which appear only once. Focal radiation plus CTLA-4 blockade with ipilimumab was given to patients with chemo-refractory metastatic non-small-cell lung cancer. V and J are TRBV28 and TRBJ2-7; D gene unclear. The sequence was collected from a human donor with non-small cell lung cancer who had stable disease on radiotherapy plus ipilimumab. This specimen was peripheral blood, taken from a patient treated with radiotherapy plus ipilimumab. The CDR3 DNA is TGTGCCAGCAGTTTAGTGGCAGGCCTCAGCTCCTACGAGCAGTACTTC. Its translation is CASSLVAGLSSYEQYF.